These T cell receptor beta chains were read from a single sample in a study of cytomegalovirus exposure and HLA in healthy donors. The method was immunoSEQ multiplex PCR; TCRdb's version includes in-frame clones alone and lacks a portion of them. This specimen shows over 60,000 clones; the ten leading clones hold 6.5% to 9%. The specimen sequenced was PBMCs. These receptors all come from a female donor in good health and CMV-seropositive. CDR3s include the opening cysteine and the closing phenylalanine or tryptophan. Fields, in order: D gene, V gene, J gene, CDR3 DNA, CDR3 protein. The D gene is left open where the match is weak.

D gene: NA; V gene: TRBV5-1; J gene: TRBJ2-5; CDR3 DNA: TGCGCCAGCAGCTTTCCCGGGACTTCGACGGAGACCCAGTACTTC; CDR3 protein: CASSFPGTSTETQYF
D gene: NA; V gene: TRBV7-2; J gene: TRBJ2-2; CDR3 DNA: TGTGCCAGCAGCCCTTGGACAGTGAACACCGGGGAGCTGTTTTTT; CDR3 protein: CASSPWTVNTGELFF
D gene: TRBD2; V gene: TRBV30; J gene: TRBJ2-5; CDR3 DNA: TGTGCCTGGAGTACCGTCTCGCGGGGGGGTACTGTCCAGTACTTC; CDR3 protein: CAWSTVSRGGTVQYF
D gene: NA; V gene: TRBV28; J gene: TRBJ2-7; CDR3 DNA: TGTGCCAGCAGTTTAGAACCCCACGGGGACAACGAGCAGTACTTC; CDR3 protein: CASSLEPHGDNEQYF
D gene: NA; V gene: TRBV10-2; J gene: TRBJ1-2; CDR3 DNA: TGCGCCAGCAGTGATCCCGGTAAGGGGATCGGGTCTGGCTACACCTTC; CDR3 protein: CASSDPGKGIGSGYTF
D gene: NA; V gene: TRBV6-5; J gene: TRBJ1-1; CDR3 DNA: TGTGCCAGCAGACCCCTGACAGGGAACACTGAAGCTTTCTTT; CDR3 protein: CASRPLTGNTEAFF
D gene: NA; V gene: TRBV7-9; J gene: TRBJ1-2; CDR3 DNA: TGTGCCAGCAGCTTAGACGTCCAGGGAGGCGGCTACACCTTC; CDR3 protein: CASSLDVQGGGYTF
D gene: NA; V gene: TRBV25-1; J gene: TRBJ1-1; CDR3 DNA: TGTGCCAGCAACCCCAGGGGTGGAGTGAACACTGAAGCTTTCTTT; CDR3 protein: CASNPRGGVNTEAFF
D gene: NA; V gene: TRBV19; J gene: TRBJ2-7; CDR3 DNA: TGTGCCAGTAGTATGGGGGCGTCGGTTAAAGAGCAGTACTTC; CDR3 protein: CASSMGASVKEQYF
D gene: NA; V gene: TRBV19; J gene: TRBJ1-2; CDR3 DNA: TGTGCCAGTAATAAAGGGACATTAAACTATGGCTACACCTTC; CDR3 protein: CASNKGTLNYGYTF
D gene: NA; V gene: TRBV4-3; J gene: TRBJ2-1; CDR3 DNA: TGCGCCAGCAGCCAAGGGCTGGGAGAAGGCCACAATGAGCAGTTCTTC; CDR3 protein: CASSQGLGEGHNEQFF
D gene: NA; V gene: TRBV7-6; J gene: TRBJ1-6; CDR3 DNA: TGTGCCAGCAGCCCCGAGGGCAGTAGCTCCTATAATTCACCCCTCCACTTT; CDR3 protein: CASSPEGSSSYNSPLHF
D gene: TRBD1; V gene: TRBV7-8; J gene: TRBJ1-5; CDR3 DNA: TGTGCCAGCAGCTTGGGACAGGGGTCGGGTCAGCCCCAGCATTTT; CDR3 protein: CASSLGQGSGQPQHF
D gene: NA; V gene: TRBV9; J gene: TRBJ2-2; CDR3 DNA: TGTGCCAGCAGCGGCCTGCTAGGAGTGGGGGAGCTGTTTTTT; CDR3 protein: CASSGLLGVGELFF
D gene: NA; V gene: TRBV5-5; J gene: TRBJ2-3; CDR3 DNA: TGTGCCAGCAGCTTTTCTCCGGGAGAAGGCGCAGATACGCAGTATTTT; CDR3 protein: CASSFSPGEGADTQYF
D gene: NA; V gene: TRBV4-3; J gene: TRBJ2-1; CDR3 DNA: TGCGCCAGCAGCCTACGAACAAGGACACAGGAGCAGTTCTTC; CDR3 protein: CASSLRTRTQEQFF
D gene: NA; V gene: TRBV4-3; J gene: TRBJ1-1; CDR3 DNA: TGCGCCAGCAGCCAAGGATCGACTAACACTGAAGCTTTCTTT; CDR3 protein: CASSQGSTNTEAFF
D gene: TRBD2; V gene: TRBV27; J gene: TRBJ2-1; CDR3 DNA: TGTGCCAGCAGTACAAATGGGCTAGCGGACAATGAGCAGTTCTTC; CDR3 protein: CASSTNGLADNEQFF
D gene: NA; V gene: TRBV28; J gene: TRBJ1-5; CDR3 DNA: TGTGCCAGCAGTCTGATTAGCGGGCTCAATCAGCCCCAGCATTTT; CDR3 protein: CASSLISGLNQPQHF
D gene: TRBD1; V gene: TRBV18; J gene: TRBJ1-2; CDR3 DNA: TGTGCCAGCTCACCAGGACAGGTTGATGGCTACACCTTC; CDR3 protein: CASSPGQVDGYTF
D gene: TRBD2; V gene: TRBV4-3; J gene: TRBJ2-7; CDR3 DNA: TGCGCCAGCAGCCGCTTACTAGCGGAAGCCCACGAGCAGTACTTC; CDR3 protein: CASSRLLAEAHEQYF
D gene: NA; V gene: TRBV5-4; J gene: TRBJ2-7; CDR3 DNA: TGTGCCAGCAGCTTGGACTATTCCTACGAGCAGTACTTC; CDR3 protein: CASSLDYSYEQYF
D gene: NA; V gene: TRBV7-9; J gene: TRBJ2-3; CDR3 DNA: TGTGCCAGCAGCTTCGGCACAGATACGCAGTATTTT; CDR3 protein: CASSFGTDTQYF
D gene: NA; V gene: TRBV30; J gene: TRBJ1-4; CDR3 DNA: TGTGCCTGGAGCAAAGGGGGTGGAACTAATGAAAAACTGTTTTTT; CDR3 protein: CAWSKGGGTNEKLFF
D gene: NA; V gene: TRBV19; J gene: TRBJ2-2; CDR3 DNA: TGTGCCAGTAGTATAGCTACCGGGGAGCTGTTTTTT; CDR3 protein: CASSIATGELFF
D gene: NA; V gene: TRBV13; J gene: TRBJ2-1; CDR3 DNA: TGTGCCAGCGAAACTGGAGGGGGCCGGGGCGGCAATGAGCAGTTCTTC; CDR3 protein: CASETGGGRGGNEQFF
D gene: NA; V gene: TRBV5-6; J gene: TRBJ1-5; CDR3 DNA: TGTGCCAGCAGCTTGGAGGCGGGGGCGGGCAATCAGCCCCAGCATTTT; CDR3 protein: CASSLEAGAGNQPQHF
D gene: NA; V gene: TRBV19; J gene: TRBJ2-1; CDR3 DNA: TGTGCCAGTAGTATATCAATCTACAATGAGCAGTTCTTC; CDR3 protein: CASSISIYNEQFF
D gene: TRBD2; V gene: TRBV7-8; J gene: TRBJ2-7; CDR3 DNA: TGTGCCAGCAGCTTAGGAGCGGGAGCAGGCTACGAGCAGTACTTC; CDR3 protein: CASSLGAGAGYEQYF
D gene: TRBD1; V gene: TRBV4-1; J gene: TRBJ2-7; CDR3 DNA: TGCGCCAGCAGCCAAGAGAGGGTCGGGACAGGGAACTACGAGCAGTACTTC; CDR3 protein: CASSQERVGTGNYEQYF
D gene: TRBD1; V gene: TRBV18; J gene: TRBJ1-1; CDR3 DNA: TGTGCCAGCTCACCGCGACAGGGAGAAGTGAACACTGAAGCTTTCTTT; CDR3 protein: CASSPRQGEVNTEAFF
D gene: NA; V gene: TRBV7-8; J gene: TRBJ2-3; CDR3 DNA: TGTGACCATAGCTTCAGCGAGACAGAGCCTGAGGACACAGATACGCAGTATTTT; CDR3 protein: CDHSFSETEPEDTDTQYF
D gene: NA; V gene: TRBV7-2; J gene: TRBJ2-7; CDR3 DNA: TGTGCCAGCAGCTTCACAGGCGTCACCTACGAGCAGTACTTC; CDR3 protein: CASSFTGVTYEQYF
D gene: NA; V gene: TRBV9; J gene: TRBJ1-4; CDR3 DNA: TGTGCCAGCAGCGTAGGGTCGGGGGCAACTAATGAAAAACTGTTTTTT; CDR3 protein: CASSVGSGATNEKLFF
D gene: NA; V gene: TRBV6-1; J gene: TRBJ2-5; CDR3 DNA: TGTGCCAGCAGTGCACCAGGCTGGCGTGAGACCCAGTACTTC; CDR3 protein: CASSAPGWRETQYF
D gene: TRBD1; V gene: TRBV28; J gene: TRBJ2-7; CDR3 DNA: TGTGCCAGCAGTCCCCCCGGGACAGGGTATTTTGGCGAGCAGTACTTC; CDR3 protein: CASSPPGTGYFGEQYF
D gene: TRBD2; V gene: TRBV9; J gene: TRBJ2-2; CDR3 DNA: TGTGCCAGCAGCGTAGCCGGGGGGGGGCCATCCGGGGAGCTGTTTTTT; CDR3 protein: CASSVAGGGPSGELFF
D gene: NA; V gene: TRBV9; J gene: TRBJ2-1; CDR3 DNA: TGTGCCAGCAGTTTTAGCTCGGCTGAGCAGTTCTTC; CDR3 protein: CASSFSSAEQFF
D gene: NA; V gene: TRBV9; J gene: TRBJ1-1; CDR3 DNA: TGTGCCAGCAGCGTAAGTCCCCGGGAGGCCTTATTGGGAGCTTTCTTT; CDR3 protein: CASSVSPREALLGAFF
D gene: NA; V gene: TRBV6-4; J gene: TRBJ1-1; CDR3 DNA: TGTGCCAGCAGTGACTCACAGAACACTGAAGCTTTCTTT; CDR3 protein: CASSDSQNTEAFF
D gene: NA; V gene: TRBV4-3; J gene: TRBJ1-1; CDR3 DNA: TGCGCCAGCAGCCAAAATTCCCGCACTGAAGCTTTCTTT; CDR3 protein: CASSQNSRTEAFF
D gene: NA; V gene: TRBV5-5; J gene: TRBJ2-5; CDR3 DNA: TGTGCCAGCAGCTTGCGGGGTAGAGAGACCCAGTACTTC; CDR3 protein: CASSLRGRETQYF
D gene: TRBD1; V gene: TRBV6-5; J gene: TRBJ1-1; CDR3 DNA: TGTGCCAGCAGACTACAGGGGGTGAGCACTGAAGCTTTCTTT; CDR3 protein: CASRLQGVSTEAFF
D gene: NA; V gene: TRBV11-2; J gene: TRBJ2-7; CDR3 DNA: TGTGCCAGCAGCTTAAACGGGGCCTACGAGCAGTACTTC; CDR3 protein: CASSLNGAYEQYF
D gene: NA; V gene: TRBV6-1; J gene: TRBJ1-5; CDR3 DNA: TGTGCCAGCAGTGATTCCTATAGCAATCAGCCCCAGCATTTT; CDR3 protein: CASSDSYSNQPQHF
D gene: TRBD2; V gene: TRBV27; J gene: TRBJ2-1; CDR3 DNA: TGTGCCAGCAGTTTCCTCGGACTAGCGGGAGGGCCGATGTACAATGAGCAGTTCTTC; CDR3 protein: CASSFLGLAGGPMYNEQFF
D gene: TRBD2; V gene: TRBV7-9; J gene: TRBJ2-1; CDR3 DNA: TGTGCCAGCAGCTTAAGCGGGGGGCCCCTCAATGAGCAGTTCTTC; CDR3 protein: CASSLSGGPLNEQFF